This T cell receptor (beta chain) was documented in a study of control samples from healthy donors and cancer patients. Method: immunoSEQ multiplex PCR; TCRdb's copy keeps in-frame clones and lacks some. The sample consists of some 95,000 clones, roughly 88% of them appearing once. The CDR3 length is 14 residues. V dropped 3 bases and J dropped 5 bases, with 12 bases sitting between them. Germline lookup yields CDR1 SGDLS and CDR2 YYNGEE. The TCR originated in a man aged 25 to 40 in good health. Source material: blood. The rearrangement uses TRBV9 and TRBJ2-1, with D possibly called TRBD1 or TRBD2 (5 bases each). The CDR3 is CASSGGWKNNEQFF. The CDR3 DNA reads as TGTGCCAGCAGCGGGGGGTGGAAGAACAATGAGCAGTTCTTC.